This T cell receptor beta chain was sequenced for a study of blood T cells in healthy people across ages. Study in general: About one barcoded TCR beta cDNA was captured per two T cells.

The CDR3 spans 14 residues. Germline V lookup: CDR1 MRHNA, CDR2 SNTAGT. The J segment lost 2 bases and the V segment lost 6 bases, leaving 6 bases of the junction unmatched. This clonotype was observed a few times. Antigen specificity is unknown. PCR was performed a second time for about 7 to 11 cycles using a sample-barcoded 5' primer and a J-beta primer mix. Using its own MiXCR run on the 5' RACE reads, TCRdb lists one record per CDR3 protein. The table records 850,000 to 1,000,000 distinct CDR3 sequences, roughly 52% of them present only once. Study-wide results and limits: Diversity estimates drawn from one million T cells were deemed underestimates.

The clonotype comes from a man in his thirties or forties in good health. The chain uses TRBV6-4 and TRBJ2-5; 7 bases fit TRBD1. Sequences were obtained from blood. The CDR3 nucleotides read TGTGCCAGCAGCGCCGGGACAGAGCAAGAGACCCAGTACTTC. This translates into CASSAGTEQETQYF.